Below, 27 T cell receptor beta chains from the same sample are listed, as sequenced in a study of blood T cell repertoires in COVID-19. Here immunoSEQ multiplex PCR was the method, and the copy in TCRdb shows in-frame clones only, minus some. The repertoire includes 70,000 to 95,000 clones, 81% of them detected once, and 20% to 25% sits in the top ten. The source material was peripheral blood. These receptors were taken from a woman between 65 and 79 years old with acute or convalescent COVID-19.

The rearrangement uses TRBV9 and TRBJ2-7, with 15 bases fitting TRBD2. Germline CDR1 and CDR2: SGDLS and YYNGEE. J was trimmed by 6 bases and V by 3 bases; bases with no gene match: 10. CDR3 length equals 17 residues. CDR3 sequence reads: CASSERPGLAGGGEQYF. The CDR3 DNA sequence: TGTGCCAGCAGCGAAAGACCGGGACTAGCGGGAGGAGGCGAGCAGTACTTC.

This clone is a singleton in its sample. This chain joins TRBV6-5 and TRBJ2-7, with 9 bases identical to TRBD2. This CDR3 comprises 15 residues. V was clipped by 7 bases and J by 5 bases; unmatched bases: 12. Per the germline V gene, CDR1 is MNHEY and CDR2 is SVGAGI. In nucleotides, the CDR3 is TGTGCCAGCATCACAGGGACTAGCTCCTTGAACGAGCAGTACTTC. Translating it yields CASITGTSSLNEQYF.

The rearrangement uses TRBV30 and TRBJ2-2; 11 nucleotides line up with TRBD2. Germline V gene sequence: CDR1 GTSNPN, CDR2 SVGIG (reference sequence). The CDR3 covers 19 residues. V gave up 1 base and J gave up 1 base; unmatched junction bases: 11. CDR3 nucleotide sequence: TGTGCCTGGAGTGGAGTGACTAGCGGGACTACAAAGAACACCGGGGAGCTGTTTTTT. As protein: CAWSGVTSGTTKNTGELFF.

CDR3 nucleotide sequence: TGTGCCAGCAGCTTAGGGATTACTAGCTACGAGCAGTACTTC. As protein: CASSLGITSYEQYF. The chain carries TRBV7-2 and TRBJ2-7, with D perhaps TRBD2 (5 bases). Germline V gives CDR1 SGHTA, CDR2 FQGNSA. The CDR3 runs 14 residues. V dropped 1 base and J dropped 3 bases, with 10 bases sitting between them.

J is TRBJ2-7 and V is TRBV10-2; 10 bases fit TRBD2. Germline V gene lookup returns CDR1 WSHSY and CDR2 SAAADI. This CDR3 is 19 amino acids long. Trimming at V came to 3 bases and at J to 4 bases, leaving 18 bases not matched to a gene. CDR3 residues: CASSDRGASSGSVRYEQYF. DNA for the CDR3: TGCGCCAGCAGTGACCGGGGGGCATCTAGCGGGAGCGTTCGGTACGAGCAGTACTTC.

Only a few counts were recorded for this clone. V gene TRBV19 combines with J gene TRBJ1-1; D not certain. CDR1 and CDR2 (germline): LNHDA, SQIVND (reference sequence). Trimming pared 7 bases from V and 6 bases from J, leaving 12 bases between. CDR3 length: 12 residues. The CDR3 nucleotides read TGTGCCAGTACCCCGGGGAGGTCTGAAGCTTTCTTT. This gives the protein CASTPGRSEAFF.

The J gene is TRBJ2-7, the V gene TRBV28; 10 bases match TRBD1. The CDR3 sequence is 13 residues long. Germline V lookup: CDR1 MDHEN, CDR2 SYDVKM. Trimming removed 11 bases from V and 5 bases from J; junction bases left unmatched: 9. In DNA form, the CDR3 reads TGTGCCGGCGGAAGACAGGGGGCCCACGAGCAGTACTTC. This translates into CAGGRQGAHEQYF.

The chain combines TRBV18 with TRBJ1-3; TRBD1 agrees at 8 bases. This CDR3 spans 19 amino acids. Germline V gene lookup returns CDR1 KGHSH and CDR2 LQKENI. V was pared by 1 base and J by 1 base, with 12 bases of the junction left unmatched. The CDR3 nucleotides read TGTGCCAGCTCACCACAAAGTTGGACAGGGATATTATCTGGAAACACCATATATTTT. Amino acid sequence: CASSPQSWTGILSGNTIYF.

The J gene is TRBJ2-1, the V gene TRBV27, with no clear D. The germline V gene has CDR1 MNHEY and CDR2 SMNVEV (reference sequence). The CDR3 totals 11 residues. V was shortened by 3 bases and J by 8 bases, with 5 bases between the two germline ends. CDR3 sequence: CASSFVDEQFF. In nucleotides, the CDR3 is TGTGCCAGCAGTTTTGTCGATGAGCAGTTCTTC.

This sequence joins TRBV28 and TRBJ2-5, with D possibly being TRBD1 (5 bases). CDR3 length equals 16 residues. Per the germline V gene, CDR1 is MDHEN and CDR2 is SYDVKM. V was shortened by 7 bases and J by 9 bases, with 27 bases between the two germline ends. For the CDR3, the DNA is TGTGCCAGCACCTCCAACCTTGGGCAGGGTTCATCCTCCCAGTACTTC. Its translation: CASTSNLGQGSSSQYF.

The chain employs TRBV19 and TRBJ1-1, with D possibly being TRBD1 (6 bases). The length of the CDR3 is 15 residues. Trimming stripped 7 bases from V and 3 bases from J, with 18 bases between. The V gene's germline CDR1 is LNHDA and CDR2 SQIVND (reference sequence). In DNA, the CDR3 is TGTGCCAGTACCAATACAGGGTTGAGGGACACTGAAGCTTTCTTT. Translated: CASTNTGLRDTEAFF.

This chain joins TRBV12-5 and TRBJ2-1, with D maybe TRBD1 (5 bases). Per germline, CDR1 LGHNT and CDR2 FRNRAP. The CDR3 sequence is 16 residues long. The V and J ends lost 2 bases and 6 bases respectively, with 17 bases between them. DNA for the CDR3: TGTGCTAGTGGTTTGCCAGGCTCTGGGGCAACCAATGAGCAGTTCTTC. Protein product: CASGLPGSGATNEQFF.

This sequence joins TRBV10-1 and TRBJ1-2, with no clear D. The V gene's germline CDR1 is WNHNN and CDR2 SYGVQD (reference sequence). The CDR3 contains 13 residues. The ends were cut back, 5 bases at V and 2 bases at J, with 9 bases in the middle. The CDR3 DNA reads as TGCGCCAGCAGTAGGACGGGGAACTATGGCTACACCTTC. Its protein is CASSRTGNYGYTF.

The rearrangement uses TRBV18 and TRBJ1-5; D ambiguous. The CDR3 contains 13 residues. With 3 bases removed from V and 1 base from J, the gap between germline ends came to 4 bases. Germline lookup yields CDR1 KGHSH and CDR2 LQKENI. The CDR3 protein is CASSPRSNQPQHF. The DNA for the CDR3 is TGTGCCAGCTCACCCAGAAGCAATCAGCCCCAGCATTTT.

This clone occurred many times. The chain joins TRBV7-6 to TRBJ2-7; 8 bases are shared with TRBD1. This CDR3 has 16 residues. J gave up 0 bases and V 0 bases, and 4 bases lay outside the gene matches. The V gene's germline CDR1 is SGHVS and CDR2 FNYEAQ. In DNA, the CDR3 is TGTGCCAGCAGCTTAGCTCCGACAGGGGTCTCCTACGAGCAGTACTTC. Protein product: CASSLAPTGVSYEQYF.

This chain joins TRBV6-2 or TRBV6-3 and TRBJ2-1; D is ambiguous. CDR1 is MNHEY, CDR2 SVGEGT, per germline. CDR3 length: 14 residues. Trimming shortened V by 0 bases and J by 8 bases, and 11 bases separated the two germline ends. CDR3 coding DNA: TGTGCCAGCAGTTACTCGACTTCCGTTGATGAGCAGTTCTTC. It specifies CASSYSTSVDEQFF.

This sequence joins TRBV6-5 and TRBJ2-2; 8 bases are a match to TRBD2. The CDR3 spans 16 residues. Germline V gene data show CDR1 as MNHEY and CDR2 as SVGAGI. V trimming: 4 bases; J trimming: 6 bases; junction bases outside the gene matches: 10. CDR3 amino acids: CASSFQVGGGAGELFF. CDR3 bases: TGTGCCAGCAGTTTTCAAGTCGGGGGGGGAGCCGGGGAGCTGTTTTTT.

The CDR3 is CASSRTTGGEGKNIQYF. DNA for the CDR3: TGTGCCAGCAGTCGAACTACAGGGGGCGAGGGCAAAAACATTCAGTACTTC. The chain has TRBV28 and TRBJ2-4, with TRBD1 identical over 9 bases. From germline, CDR1 is MDHEN and CDR2 SYDVKM. There are 17 residues in the CDR3. Germline trimming cut 5 bases from V and 3 bases from J; bases unmatched to any gene: 11.

The rearrangement uses TRBV7-9 and TRBJ2-7; 10 nucleotides match TRBD2. This CDR3 has 15 residues. Per the germline V gene, CDR1 is SEHNR and CDR2 is FQNEAQ (reference sequence). Trimming took 3 bases from V and 2 from J; bases not matched to a gene: 4. Here the CDR3 DNA reads TGTGCCAGCAGCTTTAGCGGGAGGTTCCCCTACGAGCAGTACTTC. As protein: CASSFSGRFPYEQYF.

The CDR3 sequence: CASSARLAGDIGELFF. The CDR3, as DNA: TGTGCCAGCAGTGCCCGACTAGCGGGAGATATCGGGGAGCTGTTTTTT. The chain links TRBV2 to TRBJ2-2; the match to TRBD2 covers 12 bases. The trim removed 4 bases at V and 7 bases at J, leaving 7 bases unmatched. Germline lookup yields CDR1 SNHLY and CDR2 FYNNEI. The CDR3 covers 16 residues.

This clone was seen only once. J is TRBJ2-1 and V is TRBV7-9, with 7 bases that match TRBD2. J gave up 3 bases and V 5 bases, and 13 bases lay outside the gene matches. Germline-derived CDR1 and CDR2 are SEHNR and FQNEAQ (reference sequence). CDR3 length: 17 amino acids. As DNA, the CDR3 is TGTGCCAGCAGCCACGACCAGGGCGGGAGACGCTACAATGAGCAGTTCTTC. This codes for CASSHDQGGRRYNEQFF. Together with reference TRBV7-9 and TRBJ2-1, the CDR3 gives the full variable domain: DTGVSQNPRHKITKRGQNVTFRCDPISEHNRLYWYRQTLGQGPEFLTYFQNEAQLEKSRLLSDRFSAERPKGSFSTLEIQRTEQGDSAMYLCASSHDQGGRRYNEQFFGPGTRLTVL.

This clone has only a few counts. The chain employs TRBV28 and TRBJ1-1, with 7 positions matching TRBD1. V lost 6 bases and J lost 7; bases outside the gene matches: 14. Germline V gene lookup returns CDR1 MDHEN and CDR2 SYDVKM. The CDR3 has 15 residues. DNA for the CDR3: TGTGCCAGCAGCCCCGTCCCGGGACAGACTTTTGAAGCTTTCTTT. Its protein product is CASSPVPGQTFEAFF.

V and J are TRBV5-1 and TRBJ2-5; a possible D gene is TRBD2 (6 bases). The CDR3 has 13 amino acids. From germline, CDR1 is SGHRS and CDR2 YFSETQ. Between the trimmed V and J ends, which lost 5 bases and 5 bases, there was a span of 13 bases. CDR3 in amino acids: CASSSVGGETQYF. The DNA for the CDR3 is TGCGCCAGCAGTTCAGTGGGAGGTGAGACCCAGTACTTC.

V and J are TRBV5-1 and TRBJ2-7, with 10 bases matching TRBD2. The CDR3 spans 18 residues. Unmatched junction bases numbered 12, after V lost 3 bases and J lost 0 bases. The V gene's germline CDR1 is SGHRS and CDR2 YFSETQ. The CDR3 region is CASSSQGGASGSSYEQYF. The DNA of the CDR3 is TGCGCCAGCAGCTCTCAAGGGGGGGCTAGCGGGAGCTCCTACGAGCAGTACTTC.

This clone appeared a single time. J is TRBJ2-7 and V is TRBV5-1; D may be TRBD2 (6 bases). In germline, CDR1 is SGHRS, CDR2 YFSETQ. The CDR3 spans 16 residues. V was clipped by 0 bases and J by 0 bases, with 13 bases between them. The DNA for the CDR3 is TGCGCCAGCAGCTTGGCCCCGGGACTTTCCTCCTACGAGCAGTACTTC. It codes for CASSLAPGLSSYEQYF.

The J gene is TRBJ2-2, the V gene TRBV18; possible D gene TRBD2, 5 bases. The V gene's germline CDR1 is KGHSH and CDR2 LQKENI. The CDR3 covers 16 residues. V lost 2 bases and J 3 bases, leaving 13 bases between the germline ends. CDR3 coding DNA: TGTGCCAGCTCACCATTTGAACGGCGGGACACCGGGGAGCTGTTTTTT. This sequence encodes CASSPFERRDTGELFF.

The chain couples TRBV3-1 (or the pseudogene TRBV3-2) to TRBJ2-1, with a tentative D call TRBD2 (6 bases). This CDR3 comprises 16 residues. Trimming took 0 bases from V and 4 from J, leaving 13 bases between them. Germline values: CDR1 LGHDT, CDR2 YNNKEL (reference sequence). CDR3 protein: CASSQDSLAFYNEQFF. The DNA for the CDR3 is TGTGCCAGCAGCCAAGATTCACTAGCATTTTACAATGAGCAGTTCTTC.